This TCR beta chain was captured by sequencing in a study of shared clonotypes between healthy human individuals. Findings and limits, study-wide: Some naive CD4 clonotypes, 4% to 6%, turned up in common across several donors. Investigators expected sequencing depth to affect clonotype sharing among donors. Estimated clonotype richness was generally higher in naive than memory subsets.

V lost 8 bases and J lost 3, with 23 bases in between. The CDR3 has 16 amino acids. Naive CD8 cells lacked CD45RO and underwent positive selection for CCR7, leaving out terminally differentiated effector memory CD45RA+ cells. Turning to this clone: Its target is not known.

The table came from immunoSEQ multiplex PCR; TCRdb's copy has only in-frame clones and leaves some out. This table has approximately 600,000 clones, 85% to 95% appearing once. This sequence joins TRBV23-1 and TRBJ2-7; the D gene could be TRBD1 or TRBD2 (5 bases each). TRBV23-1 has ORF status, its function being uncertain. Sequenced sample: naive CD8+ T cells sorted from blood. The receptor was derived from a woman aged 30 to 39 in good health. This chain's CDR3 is CASREWGSREIYEQYF. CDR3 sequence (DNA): TGCGCCAGCCGCGAATGGGGCAGTAGGGAGATCTACGAGCAGTACTTC.